A selection of T cell receptor beta chains follows, all from one sample in a study of technical replicates of blood from a few donors. The assay was immunoSEQ multiplex PCR, and TCRdb's table has in-frame clones only and misses some. The data show 60,000 to 90,000 clones, with approximately 97% seen just once and around 0.31% held by the top ten. The sequencing sample was made of T cells isolated from PBMCs. The origin of the receptors is a human donor in good health. Both conserved end residues are part of each CDR3. Fields, in order: V gene, clone size, J gene, D gene, CDR3 DNA, CDR3 protein. A D gene is named only where the DNA matches it firmly. Clone size is shown for a subset of rows, as once, few, many or a class of expanded clone.

v_call: TRBV5-1
clone_size: once
j_call: TRBJ2-7
d_call: .
cdr3_nt: TGCGCCAGCAGCTTGGAATCCCTAGAAATCTCCTACGAGCAGTACTTC
cdr3_aa: CASSLESLEISYEQYF

v_call: TRBV10-2
clone_size: .
j_call: TRBJ2-7
d_call: .
cdr3_nt: TGCGCCAGCAGTGTACCAGGGGCCTTAGCCTACGAGCAGTACTTC
cdr3_aa: CASSVPGALAYEQYF

v_call: TRBV4-2
clone_size: .
j_call: TRBJ2-4
d_call: .
cdr3_nt: TGTGCCAGCAGCCAAGTACTAGACTTGGCCAAAAACATTCAGTACTTC
cdr3_aa: CASSQVLDLAKNIQYF

v_call: TRBV27
clone_size: .
j_call: TRBJ2-1
d_call: TRBD1
cdr3_nt: TGTGCCAGCAGTTTAGCAACAGGGGTTTACAATGAGCAGTTCTTC
cdr3_aa: CASSLATGVYNEQFF

v_call: TRBV30
clone_size: .
j_call: TRBJ2-7
d_call: .
cdr3_nt: TGTGCCTGGAGTGCACAGTATCTCTACGAGCAGTACTTC
cdr3_aa: CAWSAQYLYEQYF

v_call: TRBV28
clone_size: .
j_call: TRBJ2-7
d_call: .
cdr3_nt: TGTGCCAGCAGCTTACAGGGCTACGAGCAGTACTTC
cdr3_aa: CASSLQGYEQYF

v_call: TRBV28
clone_size: .
j_call: TRBJ2-6
d_call: .
cdr3_nt: TGTGCCAGCAGCCTAACAGGGTCTGGGGCCAACGTCCTGACTTTC
cdr3_aa: CASSLTGSGANVLTF

v_call: TRBV30
clone_size: once
j_call: TRBJ1-3
d_call: .
cdr3_nt: TGTGCCTGGAGTGCCCCAGACTCTGGAAACACCATATATTTT
cdr3_aa: CAWSAPDSGNTIYF

v_call: TRBV30
clone_size: .
j_call: TRBJ1-1
d_call: TRBD1
cdr3_nt: TGTGCCTGTCCGGGACAGGGGGCCGGGACTGAAGCTTTCTTT
cdr3_aa: CACPGQGAGTEAFF

v_call: TRBV19
clone_size: .
j_call: TRBJ2-7
d_call: TRBD2
cdr3_nt: TGTGCCAGTACGGGGGGGACTAGCGGGATCGACGAGCAGTACTTC
cdr3_aa: CASTGGTSGIDEQYF

v_call: TRBV29-1
clone_size: once
j_call: TRBJ2-1
d_call: .
cdr3_nt: TGCAGCGTTTGGGGCGGGGCCGTAGGGCAGTTCTTC
cdr3_aa: CSVWGGAVGQFF

v_call: TRBV6-5
clone_size: .
j_call: TRBJ1-1
d_call: .
cdr3_nt: TGTGCCAGCAGTTACCAGGGATACACTGAAGCTTTCTTT
cdr3_aa: CASSYQGYTEAFF

v_call: TRBV4-3
clone_size: .
j_call: TRBJ1-2
d_call: TRBD1
cdr3_nt: TGCGCCAGCAGCCAAGAAGGGGACAGCAGCATCTATGGCTACACCTTC
cdr3_aa: CASSQEGDSSIYGYTF

v_call: TRBV6-5
clone_size: .
j_call: TRBJ1-5
d_call: .
cdr3_nt: TGTGCCAGCAGTTACTCGCCCCGGTATCAGCCCCAGCATTTT
cdr3_aa: CASSYSPRYQPQHF

v_call: TRBV25-1
clone_size: .
j_call: TRBJ2-2
d_call: .
cdr3_nt: TGTGCCAGCAGTGTAGCCGGGGAGCTGTTTTTT
cdr3_aa: CASSVAGELFF

v_call: TRBV6-5
clone_size: .
j_call: TRBJ2-5
d_call: .
cdr3_nt: TGTGCCAGCAGTTACTCCCTCCGGGGCGGGGTGGAGACCCAGTACTTC
cdr3_aa: CASSYSLRGGVETQYF

v_call: TRBV28
clone_size: .
j_call: TRBJ1-2
d_call: .
cdr3_nt: TGTGCCAGCAGTTTGTGGACACATGGCTACACCTTC
cdr3_aa: CASSLWTHGYTF

v_call: TRBV7-4
clone_size: .
j_call: TRBJ2-5
d_call: TRBD2
cdr3_nt: TGTGCCAGCAGCCGGACGGGGCTCCATACTAAAAGCGGGAGGGAACAAGAGACCCAGTACTTC
cdr3_aa: CASSRTGLHTKSGREQETQYF

v_call: TRBV30
clone_size: .
j_call: TRBJ2-1
d_call: .
cdr3_nt: TGTGCCTGGAGTACTGACGGAGTAATCAATGAGCAGTTCTTC
cdr3_aa: CAWSTDGVINEQFF

v_call: TRBV15
clone_size: .
j_call: TRBJ2-2
d_call: .
cdr3_nt: TGTGCCACCGGGGGGTGGCGACTCGAGAGGAACACCGGGGAGCTGTTTTTT
cdr3_aa: CATGGWRLERNTGELFF

v_call: TRBV6-5
clone_size: .
j_call: TRBJ2-1
d_call: .
cdr3_nt: TGTGCCAGCAGCCGAGGCCGCTCCTACAATGAGCAGTTCTTC
cdr3_aa: CASSRGRSYNEQFF

v_call: TRBV9
clone_size: .
j_call: TRBJ1-4
d_call: .
cdr3_nt: TGTGCCAGCGCCGGAAAAAATGGGGGGGAAAAACTGTTTTTT
cdr3_aa: CASAGKNGGEKLFF

v_call: TRBV28
clone_size: .
j_call: TRBJ2-3
d_call: TRBD2
cdr3_nt: TGTGCCAGCAGTTACCTAGCGGGAGGGATAGATACGCAGTATTTT
cdr3_aa: CASSYLAGGIDTQYF

v_call: TRBV7-2
clone_size: .
j_call: TRBJ2-7
d_call: .
cdr3_nt: TGTGCCAGCAGCTTCGGGACAAGAGTCCACGAGCAGTACTTC
cdr3_aa: CASSFGTRVHEQYF

v_call: TRBV7-2
clone_size: .
j_call: TRBJ1-5
d_call: TRBD1
cdr3_nt: TGTGCCAGCAGCCAGGGGGCTAGCAATCAGCCCCAGCATTTT
cdr3_aa: CASSQGASNQPQHF

v_call: TRBV11-2
clone_size: .
j_call: TRBJ2-4
d_call: TRBD1
cdr3_nt: TGTGCCAGCAGCTTAGGACAGGGTGGAAACATTCAGTACTTC
cdr3_aa: CASSLGQGGNIQYF

v_call: TRBV7-9
clone_size: .
j_call: TRBJ2-7
d_call: .
cdr3_nt: TGTGCCAGCAGCCCGGGACACGACTACGAGCAGTACTTC
cdr3_aa: CASSPGHDYEQYF

v_call: TRBV7-9
clone_size: .
j_call: TRBJ2-1
d_call: .
cdr3_nt: TGTGCCAGCAGCTTAGTATCCTCACTTAGCCGTTCTAATGAGCAGTTCTTC
cdr3_aa: CASSLVSSLSRSNEQFF

v_call: TRBV6-5
clone_size: .
j_call: TRBJ2-7
d_call: .
cdr3_nt: TGTGCCAGCAGTTACTCTTTGCGGGACGAGCAGTACTTC
cdr3_aa: CASSYSLRDEQYF

v_call: TRBV10-1
clone_size: once
j_call: TRBJ1-5
d_call: TRBD1
cdr3_nt: TGCGCCAGTCCTTGGACAGGGGTAAAGCAGCCCCAGCATTTT
cdr3_aa: CASPWTGVKQPQHF

v_call: TRBV5-1
clone_size: .
j_call: TRBJ2-1
d_call: TRBD2
cdr3_nt: TGCGCCAGCAGCCCGCGGGAGGGGAATGAGCAGTTCTTC
cdr3_aa: CASSPREGNEQFF

v_call: TRBV4-3
clone_size: .
j_call: TRBJ2-6
d_call: TRBD1
cdr3_nt: TGCGCCAGCAGCCAGGGACAGGGGGCTGGCGGGGCCAACGTCCTGACTTTC
cdr3_aa: CASSQGQGAGGANVLTF

v_call: TRBV4-1
clone_size: .
j_call: TRBJ2-7
d_call: TRBD2
cdr3_nt: TGCGCCAGCAGCCAAGCACTAGCGGGAATGACCTACGAGCAGTACTTC
cdr3_aa: CASSQALAGMTYEQYF

v_call: TRBV6-1
clone_size: .
j_call: TRBJ2-7
d_call: TRBD2
cdr3_nt: TGTGCCAGCAGTGAAGACGGCAGGTCGGGCGGGAGTACCTACGAGCAGTACTTC
cdr3_aa: CASSEDGRSGGSTYEQYF

v_call: TRBV7-3
clone_size: .
j_call: TRBJ2-3
d_call: .
cdr3_nt: TGTGCCAGCAGCTTACTGGCGGACTCGCACACAGATACGCAGTATTTT
cdr3_aa: CASSLLADSHTDTQYF

v_call: TRBV5-1
clone_size: once
j_call: TRBJ2-3
d_call: TRBD2
cdr3_nt: TGCGCCAGCAGCTTGGCCCCGACTAGCGGGAGAGGAGATACGCAGTATTTT
cdr3_aa: CASSLAPTSGRGDTQYF

v_call: TRBV30
clone_size: .
j_call: TRBJ1-5
d_call: .
cdr3_nt: TGTGCCTGGTCGCGGTTAAACACGGGTCAGCCCCAGCATTTT
cdr3_aa: CAWSRLNTGQPQHF

v_call: TRBV4-2
clone_size: few
j_call: TRBJ1-1
d_call: .
cdr3_nt: TGTGCCAGCAGCCACGTCACACCGAACACTGAAGCTTTCTTT
cdr3_aa: CASSHVTPNTEAFF

v_call: TRBV5-1
clone_size: .
j_call: TRBJ2-1
d_call: TRBD2
cdr3_nt: TGCGCCAGCAGCGGACTAGCGGGAGCAATCGATGAGCAGTTCTTC
cdr3_aa: CASSGLAGAIDEQFF

v_call: TRBV7-6
clone_size: .
j_call: TRBJ1-4
d_call: TRBD1
cdr3_nt: TGTGCCAGCAGCTTAGCCTGGACAGGGGTTGGTGAAAAACTGTTTTTT
cdr3_aa: CASSLAWTGVGEKLFF

v_call: TRBV18
clone_size: .
j_call: TRBJ1-1
d_call: .
cdr3_nt: TGTGCCAGCTCTCCGAACAGGGCGGCGAACACTGAAGCTTTCTTT
cdr3_aa: CASSPNRAANTEAFF

v_call: TRBV5-1
clone_size: .
j_call: TRBJ1-1
d_call: .
cdr3_nt: TGCGCCAGCAGCTTGGGAGTAAACACTGAAGCTTTCTTT
cdr3_aa: CASSLGVNTEAFF

v_call: TRBV28
clone_size: .
j_call: TRBJ1-5
d_call: TRBD1
cdr3_nt: TGTGCCAGCAGACGGGACAGAAGTAATCAGCCCCAGCATTTT
cdr3_aa: CASRRDRSNQPQHF

v_call: TRBV28
clone_size: .
j_call: TRBJ2-7
d_call: TRBD2
cdr3_nt: TGTGCCAGCAGTTTATTCCTAGCGGGCCAATCCTACGAGCAGTACTTC
cdr3_aa: CASSLFLAGQSYEQYF

v_call: TRBV15
clone_size: .
j_call: TRBJ2-3
d_call: TRBD2
cdr3_nt: TGTGCCACCAGCAGTGGTAAGACTAGCGGCGATACGCAGTATTTT
cdr3_aa: CATSSGKTSGDTQYF

v_call: TRBV5-1
clone_size: .
j_call: TRBJ1-3
d_call: .
cdr3_nt: TGCGCCAGCAGCTTGGTAGGGGATGGAAACACCATATATTTT
cdr3_aa: CASSLVGDGNTIYF

v_call: TRBV6-5
clone_size: .
j_call: TRBJ2-7
d_call: TRBD1
cdr3_nt: TGTGCCAGCAGTTATAGTGCTGGGACAGCGTCATACGAGCAGTACTTC
cdr3_aa: CASSYSAGTASYEQYF

v_call: TRBV5-1
clone_size: .
j_call: TRBJ1-1
d_call: TRBD1
cdr3_nt: TGCGCCAGCAGCAATGGACAGGGGGAGGGTATTGAAGCTTTCTTT
cdr3_aa: CASSNGQGEGIEAFF

v_call: TRBV29-1
clone_size: .
j_call: TRBJ1-2
d_call: TRBD1
cdr3_nt: TGCAGCGTTCTAACAGGGGACGAGATCTATGGCTACACCTTC
cdr3_aa: CSVLTGDEIYGYTF

v_call: TRBV6-1
clone_size: .
j_call: TRBJ2-5
d_call: TRBD1
cdr3_nt: TGTGCCAGCAGTGAATGGGACAGGGGTCGTGAAGAGACCCAGTACTTC
cdr3_aa: CASSEWDRGREETQYF

v_call: TRBV7-2
clone_size: .
j_call: TRBJ1-5
d_call: .
cdr3_nt: TGTGCCAGCAGCCTCAGTCGCACAGGGTATATCAATCAGCCCCAGCATTTT
cdr3_aa: CASSLSRTGYINQPQHF